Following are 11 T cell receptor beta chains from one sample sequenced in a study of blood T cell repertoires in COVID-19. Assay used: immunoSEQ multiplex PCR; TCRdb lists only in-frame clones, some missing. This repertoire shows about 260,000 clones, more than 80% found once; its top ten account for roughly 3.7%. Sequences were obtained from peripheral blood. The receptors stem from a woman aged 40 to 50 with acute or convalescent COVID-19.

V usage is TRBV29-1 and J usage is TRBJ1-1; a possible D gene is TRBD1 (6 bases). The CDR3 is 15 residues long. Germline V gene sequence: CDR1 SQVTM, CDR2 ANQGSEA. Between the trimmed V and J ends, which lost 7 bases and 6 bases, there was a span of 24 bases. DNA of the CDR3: TGCAGCGCGGAGGGGGACCTACGAAAAGAGGCTGAAGCTTTCTTT. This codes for CSAEGDLRKEAEAFF.

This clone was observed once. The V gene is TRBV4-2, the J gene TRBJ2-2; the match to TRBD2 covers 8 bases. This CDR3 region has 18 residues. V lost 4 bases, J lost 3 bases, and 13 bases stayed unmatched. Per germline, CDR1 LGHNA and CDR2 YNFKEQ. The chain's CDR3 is CASSRPALRGEYTGELFF. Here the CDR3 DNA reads TGTGCCAGCAGCCGCCCGGCGTTGCGGGGGGAATACACCGGGGAGCTGTTTTTT.

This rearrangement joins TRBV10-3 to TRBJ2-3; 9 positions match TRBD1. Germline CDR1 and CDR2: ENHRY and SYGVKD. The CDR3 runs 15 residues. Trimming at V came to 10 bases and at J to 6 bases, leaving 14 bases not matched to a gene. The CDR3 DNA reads TGTGCCACCAGGGTTACAGGGGGCGCGGGGGATACGCAGTATTTT. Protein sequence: CATRVTGGAGDTQYF.

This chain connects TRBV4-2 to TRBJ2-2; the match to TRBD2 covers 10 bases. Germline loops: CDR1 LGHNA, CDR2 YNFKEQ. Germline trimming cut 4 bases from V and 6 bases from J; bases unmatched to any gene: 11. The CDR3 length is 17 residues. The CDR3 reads CASSRIKRGGTAGELFF. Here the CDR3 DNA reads TGTGCCAGCAGCCGAATTAAGCGGGGGGGTACGGCCGGGGAGCTGTTTTTT.

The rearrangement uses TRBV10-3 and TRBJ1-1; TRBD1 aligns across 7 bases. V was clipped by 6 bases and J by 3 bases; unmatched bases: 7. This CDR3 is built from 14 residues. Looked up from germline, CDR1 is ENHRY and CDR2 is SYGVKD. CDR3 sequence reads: CAIREDRRDTEAFF. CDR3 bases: TGTGCCATCAGGGAGGACAGGCGGGACACTGAAGCTTTCTTT.

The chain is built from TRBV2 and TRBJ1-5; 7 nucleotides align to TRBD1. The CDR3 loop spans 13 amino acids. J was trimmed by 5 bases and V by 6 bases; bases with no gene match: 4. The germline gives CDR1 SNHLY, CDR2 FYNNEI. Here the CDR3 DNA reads TGTGCCAGCAGGGGGACAGAAGATCAGCCCCAGCATTTT. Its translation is CASRGTEDQPQHF.

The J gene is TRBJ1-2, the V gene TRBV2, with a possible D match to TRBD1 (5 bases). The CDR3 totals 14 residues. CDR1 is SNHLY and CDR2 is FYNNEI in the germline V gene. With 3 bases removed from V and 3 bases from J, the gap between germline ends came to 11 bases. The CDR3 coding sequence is TGTGCCAGCAGTGATACAGGCCAGGACTATGGCTACACCTTC. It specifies CASSDTGQDYGYTF.

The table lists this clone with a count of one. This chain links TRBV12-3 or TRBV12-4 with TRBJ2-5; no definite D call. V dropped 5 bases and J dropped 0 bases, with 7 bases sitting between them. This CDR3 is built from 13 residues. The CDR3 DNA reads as TGTGCCAGCAGTCCTCCCGACCAAGAGACCCAGTACTTC. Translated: CASSPPDQETQYF.

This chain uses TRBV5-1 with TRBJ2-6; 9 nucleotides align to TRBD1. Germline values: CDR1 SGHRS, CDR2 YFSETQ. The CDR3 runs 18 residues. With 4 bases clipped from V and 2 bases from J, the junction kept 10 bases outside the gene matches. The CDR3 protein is CASSMTGTGRPGANVLTF. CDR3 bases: TGCGCCAGCAGCATGACCGGGACAGGGAGGCCTGGGGCCAACGTCCTGACTTTC.

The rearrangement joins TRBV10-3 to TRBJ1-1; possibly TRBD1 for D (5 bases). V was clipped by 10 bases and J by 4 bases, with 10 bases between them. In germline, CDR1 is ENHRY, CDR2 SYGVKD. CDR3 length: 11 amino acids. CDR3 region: CATLGGTEAFF. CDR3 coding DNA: TGTGCCACCCTCGGGGGCACTGAAGCTTTCTTT.

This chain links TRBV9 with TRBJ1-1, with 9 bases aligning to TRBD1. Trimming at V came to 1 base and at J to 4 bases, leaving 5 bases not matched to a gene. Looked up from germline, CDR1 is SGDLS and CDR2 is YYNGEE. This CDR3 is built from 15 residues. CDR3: CASSVYTGGSTEAFF. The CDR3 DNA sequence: TGTGCCAGCAGCGTATACACAGGGGGCAGCACTGAAGCTTTCTTT.